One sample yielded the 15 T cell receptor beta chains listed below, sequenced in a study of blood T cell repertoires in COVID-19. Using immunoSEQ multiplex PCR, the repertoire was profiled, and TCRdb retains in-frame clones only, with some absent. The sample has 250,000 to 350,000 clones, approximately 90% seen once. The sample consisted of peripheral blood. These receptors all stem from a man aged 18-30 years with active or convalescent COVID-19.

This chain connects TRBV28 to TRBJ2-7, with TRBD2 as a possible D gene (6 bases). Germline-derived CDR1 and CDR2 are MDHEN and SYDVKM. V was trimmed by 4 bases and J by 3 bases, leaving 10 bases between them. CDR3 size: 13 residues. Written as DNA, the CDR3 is TGTGCCAGCAGTTCCACTAGCCTCTACGAGCAGTACTTC. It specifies CASSSTSLYEQYF. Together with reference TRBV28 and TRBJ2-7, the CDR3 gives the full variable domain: DVKVTQSSRYLVKRTGEKVFLECVQDMDHENMFWYRQDPGLGLRLIYFSYDVKMKEKGDIPEGYSVSREKKERFSLILESASTNQTSMYLCASSSTSLYEQYFGPGTRLTVT.

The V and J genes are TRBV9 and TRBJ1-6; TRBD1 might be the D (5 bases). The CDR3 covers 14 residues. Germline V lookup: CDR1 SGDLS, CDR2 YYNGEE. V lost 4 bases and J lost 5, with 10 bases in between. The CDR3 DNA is TGTGCCAGCAGCCGGGGGTCCCATAATTCACCCCTCCACTTT. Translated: CASSRGSHNSPLHF.

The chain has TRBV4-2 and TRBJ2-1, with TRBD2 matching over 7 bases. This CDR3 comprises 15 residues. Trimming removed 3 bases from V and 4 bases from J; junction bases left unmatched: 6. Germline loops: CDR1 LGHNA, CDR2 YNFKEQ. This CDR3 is CASSQQRESYNEQFF. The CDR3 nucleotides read TGTGCCAGCAGCCAGCAGCGGGAATCGTACAATGAGCAGTTCTTC.

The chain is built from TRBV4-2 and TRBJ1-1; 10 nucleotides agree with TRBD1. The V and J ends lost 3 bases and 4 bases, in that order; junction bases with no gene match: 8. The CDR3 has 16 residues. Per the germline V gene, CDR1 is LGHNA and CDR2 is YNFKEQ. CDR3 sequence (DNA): TGTGCCAGCAGCCACCCTCCGGGACAGGGGAGCACTGAAGCTTTCTTT. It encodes CASSHPPGQGSTEAFF.

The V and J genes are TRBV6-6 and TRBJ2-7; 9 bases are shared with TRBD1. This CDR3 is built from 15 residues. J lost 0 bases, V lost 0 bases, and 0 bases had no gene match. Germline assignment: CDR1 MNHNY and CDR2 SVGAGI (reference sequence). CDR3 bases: TGTGCCAGCAGTTACTCGGGACAGGGCTCCTACGAGCAGTACTTC. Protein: CASSYSGQGSYEQYF.

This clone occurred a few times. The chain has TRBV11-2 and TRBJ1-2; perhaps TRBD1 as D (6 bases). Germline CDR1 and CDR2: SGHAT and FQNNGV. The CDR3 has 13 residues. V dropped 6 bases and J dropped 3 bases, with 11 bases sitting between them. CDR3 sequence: CASSRNRDYGYTF. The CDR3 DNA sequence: TGTGCCAGCAGTCGTAACAGGGACTATGGCTACACCTTC.

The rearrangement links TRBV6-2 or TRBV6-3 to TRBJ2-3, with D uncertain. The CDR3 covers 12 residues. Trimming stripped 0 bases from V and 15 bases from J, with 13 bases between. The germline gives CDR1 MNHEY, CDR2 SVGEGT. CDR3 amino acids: CASSYSSREPYF. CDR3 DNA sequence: TGTGCCAGCAGTTACTCGTCCCGAGAGCCATATTTT.

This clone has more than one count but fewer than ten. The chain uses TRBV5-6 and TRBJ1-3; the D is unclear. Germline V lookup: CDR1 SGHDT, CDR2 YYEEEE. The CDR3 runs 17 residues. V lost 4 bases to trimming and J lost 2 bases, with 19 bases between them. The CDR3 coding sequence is TGTGCCAGCAGCCCGACGGGAGGTTGGGGAGCTGGAAACACCATATATTTT. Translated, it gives CASSPTGGWGAGNTIYF. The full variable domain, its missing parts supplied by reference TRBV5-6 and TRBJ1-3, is DAGVTQSPTHLIKTRGQQVTLRCSPKSGHDTVSWYQQALGQGPQFIFQYYEEEERQRGNFPDRFSGHQFPNYSSELNVNALLLGDSALYLCASSPTGGWGAGNTIYFGEGSWLTVV.

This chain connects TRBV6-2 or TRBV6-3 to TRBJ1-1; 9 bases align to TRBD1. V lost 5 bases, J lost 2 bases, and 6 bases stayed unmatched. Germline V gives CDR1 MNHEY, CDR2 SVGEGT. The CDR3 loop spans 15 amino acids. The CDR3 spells CASSNRDRANTEAFF. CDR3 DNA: TGTGCCAGCAGTAACCGGGACAGGGCCAACACTGAAGCTTTCTTT.

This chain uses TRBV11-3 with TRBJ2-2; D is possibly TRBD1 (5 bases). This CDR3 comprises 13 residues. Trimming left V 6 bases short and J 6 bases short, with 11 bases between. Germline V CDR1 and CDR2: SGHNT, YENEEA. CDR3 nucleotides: TGTGCCAGCAGTGACCCCAGGGCCGGGGAGCTGTTTTTT. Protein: CASSDPRAGELFF.

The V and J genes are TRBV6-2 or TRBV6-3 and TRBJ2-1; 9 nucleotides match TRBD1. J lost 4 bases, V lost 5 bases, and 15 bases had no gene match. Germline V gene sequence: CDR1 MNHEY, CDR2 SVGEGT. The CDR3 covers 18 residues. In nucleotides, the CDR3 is TGTGCCAGCAGTCTCCGGGACAGGGCCTTTAAGCTTTACAATGAGCAGTTCTTC. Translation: CASSLRDRAFKLYNEQFF.

The CDR3 DNA is TGCAGTGCTAGTTCTTACACTGAAGCTTTCTTT. Amino acid sequence: CSASSYTEAFF. This sequence joins TRBV20-1 and TRBJ1-1; D is undetermined. Germline V CDR1 and CDR2: DFQATT, SNEGSKA (reference sequence). The CDR3 has 11 residues. Trimming removed 3 bases from V and 3 bases from J, with 5 bases in between.

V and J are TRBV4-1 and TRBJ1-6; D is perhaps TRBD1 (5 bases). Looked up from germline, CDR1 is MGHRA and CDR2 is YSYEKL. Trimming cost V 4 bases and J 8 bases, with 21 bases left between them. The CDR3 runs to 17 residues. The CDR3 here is CASSLKTTTAPDSPLHF. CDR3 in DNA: TGCGCCAGCAGCCTTAAAACGACGACAGCCCCGGATTCACCCCTCCACTTT.

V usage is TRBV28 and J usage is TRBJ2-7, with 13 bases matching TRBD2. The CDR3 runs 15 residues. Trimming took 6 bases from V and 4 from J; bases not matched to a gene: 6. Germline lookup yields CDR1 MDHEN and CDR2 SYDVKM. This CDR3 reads CASSIPTSGGYEQYF. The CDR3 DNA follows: TGTGCCAGCAGCATTCCGACTAGCGGGGGGTACGAGCAGTACTTC.

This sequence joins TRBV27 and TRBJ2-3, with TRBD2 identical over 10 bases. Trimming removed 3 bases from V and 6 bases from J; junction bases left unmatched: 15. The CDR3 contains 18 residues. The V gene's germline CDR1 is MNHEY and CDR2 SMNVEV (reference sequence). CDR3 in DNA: TGTGCCAGCAGTTTTAACCCACCGGGACTAGCGACAGGCGATACGCAGTATTTT. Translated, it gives CASSFNPPGLATGDTQYF.